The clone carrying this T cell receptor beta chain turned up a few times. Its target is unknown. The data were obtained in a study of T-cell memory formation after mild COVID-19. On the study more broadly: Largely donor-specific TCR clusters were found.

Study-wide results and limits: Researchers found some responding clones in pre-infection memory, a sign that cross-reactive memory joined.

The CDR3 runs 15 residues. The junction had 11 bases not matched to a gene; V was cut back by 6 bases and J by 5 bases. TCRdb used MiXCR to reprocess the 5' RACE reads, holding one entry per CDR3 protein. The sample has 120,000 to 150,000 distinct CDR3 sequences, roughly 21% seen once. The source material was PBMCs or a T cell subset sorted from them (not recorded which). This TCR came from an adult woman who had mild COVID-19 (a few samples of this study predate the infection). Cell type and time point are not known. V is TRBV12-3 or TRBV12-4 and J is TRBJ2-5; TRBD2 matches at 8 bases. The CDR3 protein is CASSGERGSWETQYF. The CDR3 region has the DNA TGTGCCAGCAGCGGCGAGCGGGGGTCCTGGGAGACCCAGTACTTC.